A selection of T cell receptor beta chains follows, all from one sample in a study of T-cell memory formation after mild COVID-19. TCRdb re-analysed the 5' RACE reads in MiXCR, keeping a single row per CDR3 protein. This table has under 400,000 distinct CDR3 sequences, around 28% appearing once. What was sequenced was PBMCs or a T cell subset sorted from them (not recorded which). These receptors were collected from an adult woman who had mild COVID-19 (a few samples of this study predate the infection). Cell type and time point are not known. Each CDR3 is given with its conserved first and last residue. D genes are given only for firm matches.

j_gene,v_gene,d_gene,CDR3aa
TRBJ2-4,TRBV5-1,TRBD1,CASSLTTGGGNIQYF
TRBJ2-1,TRBV12-3/TRBV12-4,TRBD2,CASSPPGLADPMEFF
TRBJ1-1,TRBV12-3/TRBV12-4,-,CASSSDTGYTEAFF
TRBJ2-1,TRBV24-1,TRBD2,CATSDLQAGGNEQFF
TRBJ2-3,TRBV6-2/TRBV6-3,-,CASSYDSTDTQYF
TRBJ2-1,TRBV7-2,TRBD2,CASSSRLAGAYNEQFF
TRBJ2-1,TRBV28,-,CASSLGGGPWDEQFF
TRBJ2-5,TRBV7-2,-,CASSLTLGTQYF
TRBJ2-4,TRBV7-9,TRBD1,CASSPHRGPTKNIQYF
TRBJ2-7,TRBV12-3/TRBV12-4,-,CASSKRPFYYEQYF
TRBJ2-7,TRBV7-9,-,CASSFYEGTLGSAYEQYF
TRBJ2-3,TRBV11-1,-,CASSYRDQGADTQYF
TRBJ2-7,TRBV12-3/TRBV12-4,TRBD1,CASSFPGQAAYEQYF
TRBJ2-3,TRBV7-2,-,CASAAADTQYF
TRBJ1-3,TRBV7-3,-,CASRIGGTASGNTIYF
TRBJ2-3,TRBV14,TRBD2,CASSQLAGDTQYF
TRBJ2-4,TRBV15,-,CATSSGVAKNIQYF
TRBJ2-7,TRBV6-2/TRBV6-3,-,CASSFLGRRYEQYF
TRBJ1-3,TRBV11-2,-,CASRFERGATGNTIYF
TRBJ1-2,TRBV24-1,TRBD1,CATRAGGDYGYTF
TRBJ1-2,TRBV29-1,-,CSVPNLYGYTF
TRBJ2-1,TRBV5-1,TRBD1,CASSRANRGSYNEQFF
TRBJ1-1,TRBV7-3,-,CASRKDRNTEAFF
TRBJ2-1,TRBV4-3,TRBD2,CASSRTSGAQTSYNEQFF
TRBJ2-2,TRBV10-3,-,CAIRGGNTGELFF
TRBJ2-7,TRBV20-1,TRBD2,CSATRRGGAYEQYF
TRBJ1-1,TRBV19,-,CASSIGGLNTEAFF
TRBJ1-1,TRBV7-3,-,CASSLTGDRSTEAFF
TRBJ2-1,TRBV7-9,-,CASSSRSYNEQFF
TRBJ1-3,TRBV11-3,TRBD1,CASSLGQGDSGNTIYF
TRBJ2-5,TRBV7-2,TRBD2,CASSLTPGLDETQYF
TRBJ1-2,TRBV7-9,TRBD1,CASSPAGQGFYGYTF
TRBJ1-2,TRBV12-3/TRBV12-4,-,CASSLRGRYGYTF
TRBJ2-3,TRBV12-3/TRBV12-4,TRBD2,CASSGGLAPTTDTQYF
TRBJ2-7,TRBV5-1,TRBD2,CASSPPEGGEQYF
TRBJ1-1,TRBV27,TRBD1,CASSQYRGGSEAFF
TRBJ1-1,TRBV7-2,TRBD1,CASSRQQGWGTEAFF
TRBJ1-2,TRBV5-1,TRBD1,CASRNYRDRGRWSGYTF
TRBJ1-2,TRBV5-1,TRBD1,CASSLAAGGGGYTF
TRBJ2-1,TRBV30,-,CAWIVGMYEQFF
TRBJ1-3,TRBV7-9,TRBD1,CASSLMGTGAGNTIYF
TRBJ2-5,TRBV12-3/TRBV12-4,-,CASSKPGISYQETQYF
TRBJ2-3,TRBV25-1,-,CASRSGGTDTQYF
TRBJ2-1,TRBV7-9,TRBD2,CASTWVRTSGSTTYNEQFF